This T cell receptor (beta chain) was identified in a study of neurological immune-mediated disorders. At the level of the study: Relapsing-remitting disease was seen in most of the 34 multiple sclerosis patients, and secondary progressive disease was seen in 3. Whole-study results and caveats: The greatest degree of TCR clonal expansion was observed in HTLV-1-associated myelopathy, with the lowest in multiple sclerosis, below that of healthy controls.

This clonotype was counted ten times or more. Its matching antigen is unknown. Unsorted libraries came from 2 million PBMCs stored at -80 °C. The V and J ends lost 5 bases and 6 bases respectively, with 11 bases between them. CDR3 size: 12 residues. Germline CDR1 is DFQATT and CDR2 is SNEGSKA (reference sequence). The cDNA came from 5'RACE, which used 10-nucleotide random UMIs. TCRdb independently ran MiXCR on the 5' RACE reads; one entry per CDR3 protein. The data show approximately 86,000 distinct CDR3 sequences, about 2.5% seen once. The clonotype was recovered from a woman between 25 and 40 years old with multiple sclerosis. The sample consisted of PBMCs. J is TRBJ2-1 and V is TRBV20-1; D might be TRBD2 (6 bases). The CDR3 nucleotides read TGCAGTGCTGAACTAGCTTTCAATGAGCAGTTCTTC. Translation: CSAELAFNEQFF.